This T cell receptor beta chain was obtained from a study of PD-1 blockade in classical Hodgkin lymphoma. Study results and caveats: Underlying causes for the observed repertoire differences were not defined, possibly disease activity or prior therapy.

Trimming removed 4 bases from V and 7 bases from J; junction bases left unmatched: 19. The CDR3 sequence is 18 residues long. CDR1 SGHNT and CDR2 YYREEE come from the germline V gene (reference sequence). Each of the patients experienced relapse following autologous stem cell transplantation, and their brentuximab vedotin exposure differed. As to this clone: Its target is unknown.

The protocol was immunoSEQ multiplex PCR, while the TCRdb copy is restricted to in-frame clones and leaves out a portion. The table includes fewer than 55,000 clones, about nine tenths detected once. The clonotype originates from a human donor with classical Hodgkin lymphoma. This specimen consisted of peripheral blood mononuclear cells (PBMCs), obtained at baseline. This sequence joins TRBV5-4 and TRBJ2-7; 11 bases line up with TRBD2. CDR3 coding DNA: TGTGCCAGCAGCCGCATCGGACTAGCGGGCTTGGGTCGGGGTGAGCAGTACTTC. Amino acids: CASSRIGLAGLGRGEQYF.